The next 26 T cell receptor beta chains were all read from a single sample in a study of T-cell reconstitution after alpha-beta-depleted transplantation in children. This sample's TCRbeta library carried unique molecular identifier barcodes. MiXCR was run by TCRdb on the PCR reads, yielding one entry per CDR3 protein. This repertoire shows a few hundred thousand distinct CDR3 sequences, over 9% found once; its top ten account for 7.5%. Sequencing used PBMCs, obtained before TCRalphabeta/CD19-depleted stem cell transplant. These receptor sequences come from a boy under two years old with acute myeloid leukemia, due to receive a stem cell transplant.

As concerns this clonotype: Since a much larger clone is just one base distant, this may be a read error. No conserved phenylalanine or tryptophan is present at the end of the CDR3, so a read error is the likely explanation. The chain's CDR3 is CASSPKGQYNGYTS. The CDR3 DNA follows: TGTGCCAGCTCACCAAAGGGACAGTACAATGGCTACACCTCC. This chain joins TRBV18 and TRBJ1-2, with 7 positions matching TRBD1. The CDR3 runs to 14 residues. In germline, CDR1 is KGHSH, CDR2 LQKENI. J was trimmed by 6 bases and V by 2 bases; bases with no gene match: 6.

Many counts were recorded for this clonotype. The chain carries TRBV3-1 and TRBJ2-1; 11 bases fit TRBD2. V shed 0 bases and J 9 bases; nucleotides not matched to a gene: 4. Germline CDR1 and CDR2: LGHDT and YNNKEL (reference sequence). The CDR3 consists of 15 residues. CDR3: CASSQDSGGAGEQFF. The CDR3 DNA reads TGTGCCAGCAGCCAAGATAGCGGGGGGGCGGGTGAGCAGTTCTTC.

The table lists this clonotype with many counts. This chain joins TRBV14 and TRBJ2-3; D is uncertain. V shed 2 bases and J shed 2 bases, with 8 bases lying between them. CDR3 length: 14 residues. Per the germline V gene, CDR1 is SGHDN and CDR2 is FVKESK. Here the CDR3 reads CASSQWRTTDTQYF. In DNA form, the CDR3 reads TGTGCCAGCAGCCAATGGCGGACCACAGATACGCAGTATTTT.

This clonotype was detected only a few times. The V call is TRBV5-1, the J call TRBJ2-5; 7 bases fit TRBD1. CDR1 and CDR2 (germline): SGHRS, YFSETQ. This CDR3 is built from 15 residues. The V gene end was trimmed by 7 bases and the J gene end by 2 bases; junction bases not matched to a gene: 11. The CDR3 sequence: CASGLIPGQQETQYF. In DNA, the CDR3 is TGCGCCAGCGGTCTAATCCCGGGACAGCAAGAGACCCAGTACTTC.

The chain carries TRBV30 and TRBJ2-3; 8 bases map to TRBD1. Germline V gene data show CDR1 as GTSNPN and CDR2 as SVGIG (reference sequence). The ends lost 1 base at V and 0 bases at J; junction bases unmatched: 6. The CDR3 runs 16 residues. As DNA, the CDR3 is TGTGCCTGGAGTGGGCGGACAGGGATGAGCACAGATACGCAGTATTTT. This sequence encodes CAWSGRTGMSTDTQYF.

This clonotype was observed at least ten times. J is TRBJ2-3 and V is TRBV5-6, with a tentative D call TRBD2 (5 bases). The CDR3 extends over 12 amino acids. Germline-derived CDR1 and CDR2 are SGHDT and YYEEEE. V lost 2 bases to trimming and J lost 7 bases, with 8 bases between them. In DNA, the CDR3 is TGTGCCAGCAGCTTTCCGGGATATACGCAGTATTTT. Translation gives CASSFPGYTQYF. The complete variable domain, with remaining parts taken from reference TRBV5-6 and TRBJ2-3, reads DAGVTQSPTHLIKTRGQQVTLRCSPKSGHDTVSWYQQALGQGPQFIFQYYEEEERQRGNFPDRFSGHQFPNYSSELNVNALLLGDSALYLCASSFPGYTQYFGPGTRLTVL.

This clonotype appeared a few times. The chain uses TRBV7-2 and TRBJ2-5, with 11 bases matching TRBD2. The CDR3 covers 15 residues. V dropped 2 bases and J dropped 4; count of bases not matched to a gene: 3. Germline values: CDR1 SGHTA, CDR2 FQGNSA. The CDR3 region is CASSLTSGGIETQYF. The CDR3, as DNA: TGTGCCAGCAGCTTAACTAGCGGGGGCATAGAGACCCAGTACTTC.

This clonotype has a count of ten or more. This rearrangement joins TRBV7-2 to TRBJ2-4; D gene unclear. Trimming took 0 bases from V and 0 from J, leaving 12 bases between them. The CDR3 covers 17 residues. The V gene's germline CDR1 is SGHTA and CDR2 FQGNSA. CDR3 in amino acids: CASSLATLFLAKNIQYF. CDR3 nucleotides: TGTGCCAGCAGCTTAGCGACACTGTTCCTAGCCAAAAACATTCAGTACTTC.

The gene calls are TRBV11-1 and TRBJ2-3; 9 nucleotides line up with TRBD2. The CDR3 extends over 18 amino acids. V gave up 2 bases and J gave up 1 base; unmatched junction bases: 10. Looked up from germline, CDR1 is SGHAT and CDR2 is FQDESV (reference sequence). The chain's CDR3 is CASSLRGSGRRGTDTQYF. CDR3 DNA sequence: TGTGCCAGCAGCTTACGGGGTAGCGGGAGACGAGGCACAGATACGCAGTATTTT.

This clonotype has at least ten counts. V gene TRBV6-5 combines with J gene TRBJ1-3, with D possibly being TRBD1 (6 bases). Germline loops: CDR1 MNHEY, CDR2 SVGAGI. V was pared by 2 bases and J by 4 bases, with 9 bases between. This CDR3 spans 14 amino acids. CDR3 bases: TGTGCCAGCAGTTACGGGGGGGCAGGAAACACCATATATTTT. This encodes CASSYGGAGNTIYF.

This clonotype was picked up many times. The rearrangement joins TRBV28 to TRBJ1-2; 8 nucleotides line up with TRBD1. Germline V lookup: CDR1 MDHEN, CDR2 SYDVKM. This CDR3 has 14 amino acids. J lost 6 bases, V lost 0 bases, and 3 bases had no gene match. The CDR3 is CASSLWTGVNGYTF. As DNA, the CDR3 is TGTGCCAGCAGTTTATGGACAGGGGTGAATGGCTACACCTTC.

Ten or more counts support this clonotype. J is TRBJ2-3 and V is TRBV5-1, with 11 bases lining up with TRBD2. Germline CDR1 SGHRS, CDR2 YFSETQ. The CDR3 is 16 residues long. The V segment lost 4 bases and the J segment 5 bases; nucleotides outside the gene matches: 9. Written as DNA, the CDR3 is TGCGCCAGCAGCAAAGTTAGCGGGGGGGCCGGAGATACGCAGTATTTT. Amino acids: CASSKVSGGAGDTQYF.

This clonotype has a count of ten or more. J is TRBJ2-2 and V is TRBV27; D is perhaps TRBD1 (5 bases). Germline V gene data show CDR1 as MNHEY and CDR2 as SMNVEV (reference sequence). This CDR3 has 16 residues. The V end lost 5 bases, the J end lost 6 bases, and 19 bases lay between the germline ends. CDR3 bases: TGTGCCAGCAGTGCTTATGCCCCCCAGGGCGCCGGGGAGCTGTTTTTT. Translated: CASSAYAPQGAGELFF.

V and J are TRBV18 and TRBJ1-1, with a weak D call TRBD1 (5 bases). V gave up 0 bases and J gave up 6 bases, with 14 bases separating them. This CDR3 is 15 amino acids long. Germline V lookup: CDR1 KGHSH, CDR2 LQKENI. The CDR3 nucleotides are TGTGCCAGCTCACCACCGGCAGGGAAGAGACCTGAAGCTTTCTTT. This translates into CASSPPAGKRPEAFF.

This clonotype was seen a handful of times. This chain links TRBV5-1 with TRBJ2-3; 8 positions match TRBD2. CDR1 is SGHRS, CDR2 YFSETQ, per germline. Losses at the gene ends were 7 bases for V and 1 base for J; bases not matched to a gene: 8. The CDR3 extends over 15 amino acids. CDR3 in amino acids: CASGVAGLRTDTQYF. The CDR3 coding sequence is TGCGCCAGCGGGGTAGCGGGGTTACGCACAGATACGCAGTATTTT.

This clonotype showed up many times. The chain is built from TRBV5-1 and TRBJ1-5, with D unclear. CDR3 size: 13 residues. The V end was cut by 0 bases, the J end by 5 bases, with 6 bases between. Germline V gene lookup returns CDR1 SGHRS and CDR2 YFSETQ. The CDR3: CASSLAPDQPQHF. CDR3 nucleotides: TGCGCCAGCAGCTTGGCACCGGATCAGCCCCAGCATTTT.

As to this clonotype: Given a much more abundant clone one base away, this may be a read error. The chain couples TRBV7-2 to TRBJ2-7, with a weak D call TRBD2 (6 bases). The ends were cut back, 5 bases at V and 3 bases at J, with 11 bases in the middle. The CDR3 has 13 amino acids. Per germline, CDR1 SGHTA and CDR2 FQGNSA. The CDR3 reads CASSRLGYYEQYF. The DNA of the CDR3 is TGTGCCAGCAGCCGACTAGGTTACTACGAGCAGTACTTC.

The table lists this clonotype with many counts. The CDR3 DNA sequence: TGTGCCAGCAGTTTTTCAGGAGTGAGCAATCAGCCCCAGCATTTT. Its translation is CASSFSGVSNQPQHF. The genes are TRBV12-3 or TRBV12-4 and TRBJ1-5; unclear D gene. The CDR3 contains 15 residues. Trimming cost V 3 bases and J 1 base, with 10 bases left between them.

The chain uses TRBV20-1 and TRBJ2-5; TRBD2 might be the D (5 bases). The V and J ends lost 2 bases and 2 bases respectively, with 9 bases between them. Germline lookup yields CDR1 DFQATT and CDR2 SNEGSKA (reference sequence). This CDR3 contains 13 residues. CDR3 amino acids: CSARRTAQETQYF. The CDR3 coding sequence is TGCAGTGCTAGAAGGACTGCGCAAGAGACCCAGTACTTC.

This clonotype was detected ten times or more. The chain joins TRBV18 to TRBJ2-5; a weak D match, TRBD1 (5 bases). In germline, CDR1 is KGHSH, CDR2 LQKENI. The V end was cut by 0 bases, the J end by 5 bases, with 10 bases between. The CDR3 spans 14 residues. CDR3 sequence: CASSPPGRVETQYF. CDR3 DNA sequence: TGTGCCAGCTCACCACCCGGCAGGGTTGAGACCCAGTACTTC.

This clonotype appeared many times. The chain combines TRBV20-1 with TRBJ1-2; unclear D gene. Per germline, CDR1 DFQATT and CDR2 SNEGSKA (reference sequence). With 6 bases removed from V and 5 bases from J, the gap between germline ends came to 10 bases. There are 11 residues in the CDR3. As DNA, the CDR3 is TGCAGTGCATCTGATCTTTATGGCTACACCTTC. It specifies CSASDLYGYTF.

This sequence joins TRBV3-1 and TRBJ2-7, with D perhaps matching TRBD2 (6 bases). This CDR3 is built from 14 residues. Per the germline V gene, CDR1 is LGHDT and CDR2 is YNNKEL (reference sequence). The germline V and J ends were trimmed by 5 bases and 2 bases, with 13 bases remaining between them. CDR3 sequence reads: CASSLRLGAYEQYF. DNA for the CDR3: TGTGCCAGCAGCTTACGACTAGGGGCCTACGAGCAGTACTTC.

This clonotype was counted ten times or more. The chain employs TRBV7-2 and TRBJ2-1; no clear D gene. V dropped 2 bases and J dropped 8 bases, with 7 bases sitting between them. This CDR3 region has 12 residues. Germline loops: CDR1 SGHTA, CDR2 FQGNSA. CDR3 residues: CASSLRNDEQFF. CDR3 nucleotides: TGTGCCAGCAGCTTACGGAACGATGAGCAGTTCTTC. Using reference TRBV7-2 and TRBJ2-1 for the parts outside the CDR3, the full variable domain is GAGVSQSPSNKVTEKGKDVELRCDPISGHTALYWYRQSLGQGLEFLIYFQGNSAPDKSGLPSDRFSAERTGGSVSTLTIQRTQQEDSAVYLCASSLRNDEQFFGPGTRLTVL.

Many counts were recorded for this clonotype. The V call is TRBV6-5, the J call TRBJ1-1; D may be TRBD1 (5 bases). The CDR3 is 15 amino acids. V shed 0 bases and J shed 5 bases, with 13 bases lying between them. Germline V gene sequence: CDR1 MNHEY, CDR2 SVGAGI. CDR3 nucleotides: TGTGCCAGCAGTTACTCCAGAGGGGCGGTTACTGAAGCTTTCTTT. This encodes CASSYSRGAVTEAFF.

This clonotype has ten or more counts. V and J are TRBV15 and TRBJ2-7, with D possibly TRBD1 on 6 matching bases. This CDR3 has 15 residues. The ends were cut back, 0 bases at V and 6 bases at J, with 15 bases in the middle. From germline, CDR1 is LNHNV and CDR2 YYDKDF (reference sequence). The CDR3 spells CATSRDGTGQAEQYF. CDR3 sequence (DNA): TGTGCCACCAGCAGAGATGGAACAGGGCAGGCCGAGCAGTACTTC.

There are many counts of this clonotype. The chain combines TRBV12-3 or TRBV12-4 with TRBJ2-5; the D gene is possibly TRBD2 (6 bases). The V and J ends lost 3 bases and 4 bases respectively, with 6 bases between them. There are 12 residues in the CDR3. CDR3: CASSFGGETQYF. In nucleotides, the CDR3 is TGTGCCAGCAGTTTCGGGGGAGAGACCCAGTACTTC.